The T cell receptor (beta chain) described here comes from a study of blood T cells in healthy people across ages. The second PCR ran 7 to 11 cycles with a sample-barcoded 5' primer and J-beta primers. Via MiXCR, TCRdb re-called the 5' RACE reads, giving one row per CDR3 protein. The table lists about 1.6 million distinct CDR3 sequences, roughly 32% of them singletons, with approximately 10% in the top ten. This clonotype was observed at least ten times. The sequence was collected from a woman aged 25 to 45 in good health. Sequenced input: blood.

CDR3 coding DNA: TGCAGTGCTGGACAGGGAGAGACCCAGTACTTC. It encodes CSAGQGETQYF. The V call is TRBV20-1, the J call TRBJ2-5; 8 bases are a match to TRBD1. The CDR3 runs 11 residues. Per germline, CDR1 DFQATT and CDR2 SNEGSKA (reference sequence). V dropped 5 bases and J dropped 4; count of bases not matched to a gene: 0.